Below are 10 T cell receptor beta chains sequenced from a single sample in a study of metastatic and nonmetastatic thyroid tumors. Every patient was untreated before thyroid surgery. TCRdb used MiXCR to call clones anew from the PCR reads. The top ten hold around 27% of the sample, which has around 14,000 clones, roughly 3.5% seen once. Sequenced material: tumor tissue. Source of these receptors: a female donor with papillary thyroid cancer or a benign thyroid nodule (not recorded which). Some clones in this sample may be carry-over from other donors' samples.

This clone showed up just a few times. The V gene is TRBV12-3 or TRBV12-4, the J gene TRBJ1-1; D unclear. The CDR3 is 12 residues long. V was trimmed by 3 bases and J by 5 bases, leaving 7 bases between them. The CDR3 loop is CASSLRVTEAFF. The CDR3 nucleotides read TGTGCCAGCAGTTTGAGAGTTACTGAAGCTTTCTTT.

This clone is medium-sized. The chain couples TRBV20-1 to TRBJ2-5; TRBD2 aligns across 9 bases. With 6 bases clipped from V and 5 bases from J, the junction kept 10 bases outside the gene matches. This CDR3 region has 14 residues. Germline assignment: CDR1 DFQATT and CDR2 SNEGSKA (reference sequence). Here the CDR3 reads CSANLAGPGETQYF. The CDR3, as DNA: TGCAGTGCAAACCTAGCGGGACCCGGGGAGACCCAGTACTTC.

This clone was detected a few times. The rearrangement links TRBV7-2 to TRBJ2-2, with TRBD2 matching 8 bases. The germline V gene has CDR1 SGHTA and CDR2 FQGNSA. The CDR3 length is 15 residues. With 3 bases clipped from V and 3 bases from J, the junction kept 3 bases outside the gene matches. The CDR3 nucleotides are TGTGCCAGCAGCTTGTGGACTAGCCACACCGGGGAGCTGTTTTTT. It encodes CASSLWTSHTGELFF.

This clone was detected only a few times. The V gene is TRBV2, the J gene TRBJ1-5; D is unclear. Per germline, CDR1 SNHLY and CDR2 FYNNEI. CDR3 length: 13 amino acids. V lost 1 base and J 6 bases, leaving 7 bases between the germline ends. CDR3 region: CASSEEGGQPQHF. The DNA of the CDR3 is TGTGCCAGCAGTGAAGAGGGAGGTCAGCCCCAGCATTTT.

This sequence joins TRBV28 and TRBJ2-7; 9 bases agree with TRBD2. Looked up from germline, CDR1 is MDHEN and CDR2 is SYDVKM. V gave up 1 base and J gave up 3 bases; unmatched junction bases: 7. This CDR3 has 16 residues. The CDR3 region has the DNA TGTGCCAGCAGTTTATATAGCGGGGGAACACTCTACGAGCAGTACTTC. This codes for CASSLYSGGTLYEQYF.

This clone was observed a handful of times. The CDR3 loop reads CASSDKAPLTLHF. CDR3 sequence (DNA): TGTGCCAGCAGTGATAAGGCTCCCCTAACCCTCCACTTT. The chain combines TRBV6-1 with TRBJ1-6; no clear D gene. The germline CDR1 and CDR2 sequences are MNHNS and SASEGT. This CDR3 spans 13 amino acids. The V and J ends lost 3 bases and 14 bases respectively, with 14 bases between them.

This clone was detected only a few times. The rearrangement joins TRBV6-2 or TRBV6-3 to TRBJ2-7; D may be TRBD2 (5 bases). CDR3 length: 13 residues. CDR1 MNHEY and CDR2 SVGEGT come from the germline V gene. V lost 6 bases, J lost 0 bases, and 9 bases lay in between. CDR3 DNA: TGTGCCAGCAGCCGGGGATTCTCCTACGAGCAGTACTTC. Protein sequence: CASSRGFSYEQYF.

V is TRBV30 and J is TRBJ1-3; TRBD1 might be the D (5 bases). Germline CDR1 GTSNPN, CDR2 SVGIG (reference sequence). The CDR3 contains 14 residues. Trimming pared 0 bases from V and 7 bases from J, leaving 13 bases between. CDR3 coding DNA: TGTGCCTGGAGTGTAACGGGGCTTAGGAACACCATATATTTT. Protein sequence: CAWSVTGLRNTIYF. Full variable domain (remainder filled in from reference TRBV30 and TRBJ1-3): SQTIHQWPATLVQPVGSPLSLECTVEGTSNPNLYWYRQAAGRGLQLLFYSVGIGQISSEVPQNLSASRPQDRQFILSSKKLLLSDSGFYLCAWSVTGLRNTIYFGEGSWLTVV.

The chain links TRBV4-3 to TRBJ2-1, with a possible D match to TRBD2 (6 bases). The CDR3 covers 15 residues. Trimming took off 0 bases at V and 5 bases at J, with 11 bases between the two ends. In germline, CDR1 is LGHNA, CDR2 YSLEER. The CDR3 loop reads CASSQDRGANNEQFF. The CDR3 nucleotides are TGCGCCAGCAGCCAAGACCGCGGGGCAAACAATGAGCAGTTCTTC.

The chain combines TRBV5-1 with TRBJ2-2; D call uncertain. V dropped 4 bases and J dropped 8 bases, with 18 bases sitting between them. The CDR3 is 15 residues long. Looked up from germline, CDR1 is SGHRS and CDR2 is YFSETQ. In DNA form, the CDR3 reads TGCGCCAGCAGCCAAGGAATGGTCCAAGGTGGGGAGCTGTTTTTT. Protein sequence: CASSQGMVQGGELFF.